These T cell receptor beta chains were read from a single sample in a study of blood T cells in healthy people across ages. TCRdb re-called the 5' RACE reads with MiXCR, one entry per CDR3 protein. The sample has about 900,000 distinct CDR3 sequences, about 62% seen once. The sequenced sample consisted of blood. Receptor source: a man in his thirties or forties in good health. Each CDR3 is given without its conserved first and last residue.

j_call	v_call	cdr3_aa
TRBJ1-2	TRBV7-2	ASSRGQGERGYT
TRBJ1-1	TRBV11-2	ASSVGQGGHTEAF
TRBJ2-1	TRBV9	ASSQGSGGAYNEQF
TRBJ1-5	TRBV29-1	SVGDSQPQH
TRBJ2-7	TRBV18	ASSPQGALDTQY
TRBJ1-2	TRBV20-1	SARDGQGGSYGYT
TRBJ1-1	TRBV9	ASSAGDNRYTEAF
TRBJ2-1	TRBV11-2	ASSLRGTGSYNEQF
TRBJ2-3	TRBV6-6	ASSSSDSGGTDTQY
TRBJ1-1	TRBV2	ASSAPGAGLTTEAF
TRBJ2-1	TRBV5-1	ASSPRSSGGSHNEQF
TRBJ1-1	TRBV7-3	ASSARQGKNTEAF
TRBJ2-3	TRBV3-1	ASSQDQGLAGGPTTQY
TRBJ2-7	TRBV20-1	SARYYEQY
NA	TRBV14	ASSQGRTGIMSEQY
NA	TRBV4-1	ASSQVSVETQY
TRBJ1-6	TRBV4-3	ASSQEGHGRSPLH
TRBJ1-4	TRBV10-3	AIREGAAVNEKLF
NA	TRBV5-8	ASSGLAGDEQY
TRBJ1-2	TRBV6-1	ASSDWTGGGYT